This TCR beta chain was profiled in a study of monozygotic twins with cystic fibrosis. Study-wide results and caveats: In this small cohort, shared CDR3 numbers showed no association with age, concordance or disease severity. Monozygotic CF twins shared more identical nucleotide clonotypes than unrelated patients. J usage was most co-twin-similar in 8 of 16 pairs, V in 13.

About this clone: Its cognate antigen is unknown.

The repertoire was sequenced with immunoSEQ multiplex PCR; TCRdb's copy has only in-frame clones and lacks some. This table holds 25,000 to 30,000 clones, around 81% found once. The clonotype comes from a girl aged 2-10 years with cystic fibrosis. Sequencing was done on a sample of blood.

CDR3 region: CAWSAPMAASGSIDNEQFF. In DNA, the CDR3 is TGTGCCTGGAGTGCGCCAATGGCCGCTAGCGGGAGTATCGACAATGAGCAGTTCTTC. The chain combines TRBV30 with TRBJ2-1; 10 nucleotides line up with TRBD2. CDR1 is GTSNPN, CDR2 SVGIG, per germline (reference sequence). The ends lost 1 base at V and 5 bases at J; junction bases unmatched: 17. CDR3 length equals 19 residues. The entire variable domain, with the rest obtained from reference TRBV30 and TRBJ2-1, is as follows: SQTIHQWPATLVQPVGSPLSLECTVEGTSNPNLYWYRQAAGRGLQLLFYSVGIGQISSEVPQNLSASRPQDRQFILSSKKLLLSDSGFYLCAWSAPMAASGSIDNEQFFGPGTRLTVL.